This is a list of T cell receptor beta chains from one sample in a study of cytomegalovirus exposure and HLA in healthy donors. The repertoire was sequenced with immunoSEQ multiplex PCR; TCRdb's copy has only in-frame clones and lacks some. The table records approximately 180,000 clones, about an eighth of them present only once. Sequenced sample: PBMCs. The receptors stem from a man aged 45-65 years in good health and CMV-seropositive. The CDR3 runs from the conserved cysteine through the conserved F or W. The D gene is left open where the match is weak. Where a row states a size, it is once, few, many or the class of an expanded clone; other rows omit it.

v_call	clone_size	j_call	d_call	cdr3_nt	cdr3_aa
TRBV19	-	TRBJ1-5	-	TGTGCCAGTGAGAGAGGAGGTAACAATCAGCCCCAGCATTTT	CASERGGNNQPQHF
TRBV15	few	TRBJ1-4	TRBD1	TGTGCCACCAGCGCGGGACAGGGGGCCGGTAGTGAAAAACTGTTTTTT	CATSAGQGAGSEKLFF
TRBV5-1	-	TRBJ2-1	TRBD2	TGCGCCAGCAGCTTGTCCAGAAGCGGGGGGGCCTACAATGAGCAGTTCTTC	CASSLSRSGGAYNEQFF
TRBV6-6	-	TRBJ2-6	-	TGTGCCAGCACCCCGGGAGGGGCCAACGTCCTGACTTTC	CASTPGGANVLTF
TRBV2	few	TRBJ2-2	-	TGTGCCAGCAGTGAACAGGGAGGCGATGGGGAGCTGTTTTTT	CASSEQGGDGELFF
TRBV2	few	TRBJ1-1	-	TGTGCCAGCATTCGACAGGCTCTGAACACTGAAGCTTTCTTT	CASIRQALNTEAFF
TRBV15	-	TRBJ1-4	TRBD1	TGTGCCACCAGCAGAGCCGGGACAGGGAGTGAAAAACTGTTTTTT	CATSRAGTGSEKLFF
TRBV30	few	TRBJ2-5	-	TGTGCCTGGAGTGTATCCGGGTTGGGTAAGACCCAGTACTTC	CAWSVSGLGKTQYF
TRBV7-2	-	TRBJ1-2	TRBD1	TGTGCCAGCAGCGCCGGACAGGTACATGGCTACACCTTC	CASSAGQVHGYTF
TRBV20-1	few	TRBJ1-2	-	TGCAGTGTCGCGGGTAGCAATGGCTACACCTTC	CSVAGSNGYTF
TRBV30	few	TRBJ1-1	-	TGTGCCTGGGAGTATGGCACTGAAGCTTTCTTT	CAWEYGTEAFF
TRBV29-1	few	TRBJ1-2	-	TGCAGCGTTGCCCTCTCGGAGTATGGCTACACCTTC	CSVALSEYGYTF
TRBV14	-	TRBJ2-1	-	TGTGCCAGCAGCCAGACACAGGTTTCCTACAATGAGCAGTTCTTC	CASSQTQVSYNEQFF
TRBV7-9	few	TRBJ1-5	-	TGTGCCAGCAGCTTAGTCGGGGGGCCCCAGCATTTT	CASSLVGGPQHF
TRBV2	few	TRBJ1-1	TRBD1	TGTGCCAGCAGTAAAGAGGGGGCAAGGAACACTGAAGCTTTCTTT	CASSKEGARNTEAFF
TRBV25-1	-	TRBJ1-2	-	TGTGCCAGCAGTCCCTCAGGGAGGGGCTATGGCTACACCTTC	CASSPSGRGYGYTF
TRBV30	few	TRBJ2-3	TRBD2	TGTGCCTGGAGTGTCGAAGGCCGTCTAGCGGGTTTTACAGATACGCAGTATTTT	CAWSVEGRLAGFTDTQYF
TRBV2	-	TRBJ2-1	TRBD2	TGTGCCAGCAGCGCCCCCGGGGAGCGGGGGGCCTACAATGAGCAGTTCTTC	CASSAPGERGAYNEQFF
TRBV28	-	TRBJ2-3	-	TGTGCCAGCAGTTTCTTTTCTAGGGATACGCAGTATTTT	CASSFFSRDTQYF
TRBV19	few	TRBJ2-6	-	TGTGCCAGTAGTATAACAGGACAAGGAGCGATCGGGGCCAACGTCCTGACTTTC	CASSITGQGAIGANVLTF
TRBV9	-	TRBJ1-4	-	TGTGCCAGCAGCGTAGGGGGAGGGGTGGCAACTAATGAAAAACTGTTTTTT	CASSVGGGVATNEKLFF
TRBV7-8	-	TRBJ1-1	-	TGTGCCAGCAGCTTAGGAGGGCGGGGCACTGAAGCTTTCTTT	CASSLGGRGTEAFF
TRBV7-2	-	TRBJ2-5	-	TGTGCCAGCAGCTTAGACCGCCAGGTTGTGGAGACCCAGTACTTC	CASSLDRQVVETQYF
TRBV10-3	-	TRBJ1-3	-	TGTGCCATCAGGGGCCGTGATAACTCTGGAAACACCATATATTTT	CAIRGRDNSGNTIYF
TRBV9	few	TRBJ2-7	-	TGTGCCAGCAGCCTCCAGGGTCCCACCTACGAGCAGTACTTC	CASSLQGPTYEQYF
TRBV2	few	TRBJ1-5	-	TGTGCCAGCAGTGAAATTCAGAATCAGCCCCAGCATTTT	CASSEIQNQPQHF